One sample yielded the 26 T cell receptor beta chains listed below, sequenced in a study of T cells in Graves' hyperthyroidism and ophthalmopathy. It was RNA transcripts that yielded the amplified TCR beta CDR3 regions. First-round RT-PCR of the TCR CDR3 relied on the HTBI primer set. Each CDR3 protein gets one entry after TCRdb re-called the multiplex PCR reads with MiXCR. Of around 500,000 distinct CDR3 sequences in the sample, around 13% were seen once. The specimen was blood. Receptors were obtained from a woman in her 40s with Graves' hyperthyroidism.

This clonotype was counted many times. V usage is TRBV28 and J usage is TRBJ2-7; D possibly corresponds to TRBD2 (6 bases). This CDR3 contains 13 residues. The germline V and J ends were trimmed by 6 bases and 2 bases, with 11 bases remaining between them. Germline loops: CDR1 MDHEN, CDR2 SYDVKM. The CDR3 DNA reads TGTGCCAGCAGAGGAGGGGAAGCCTACGAGCAGTACTTC. Protein sequence: CASRGGEAYEQYF.

This chain connects TRBV12-3 or TRBV12-4 to TRBJ1-6; D call uncertain. The CDR3 has 16 amino acids. Trimming left V 1 base short and J 6 bases short, with 13 bases between. CDR3 sequence (DNA): TGTGCCAGCAGTTTAGGCAGAGATCGTTCTAATTCACCCCTCCACTTT. Translated, it gives CASSLGRDRSNSPLHF.

The chain recombines TRBV29-1 with TRBJ1-2; TRBD1 is a possible D gene (5 bases). Germline V CDR1 and CDR2: SQVTM, ANQGSEA. Trimming removed 4 bases from V and 10 bases from J, with 13 bases in between. The CDR3 loop spans 11 amino acids. This CDR3 is CSVGDPRAYTF. The CDR3 bases are TGCAGCGTTGGGGACCCTAGGGCCTACACCTTC.

A few counts support this clonotype. The V call is TRBV20-1, the J call TRBJ1-5; TRBD1 might be the D (5 bases). V lost 5 bases, J lost 1 base, and 12 bases lay in between. There are 14 residues in the CDR3. Germline lookup yields CDR1 DFQATT and CDR2 SNEGSKA (reference sequence). The CDR3 DNA sequence: TGCAGTGCTCGATCAGGGTCAAGCAATCAGCCCCAGCATTTT. Amino acid sequence: CSARSGSSNQPQHF.

This clonotype was seen a handful of times. The gene calls are TRBV10-1 and TRBJ2-5, with 15 nucleotides matching TRBD2. Germline V lookup: CDR1 WNHNN, CDR2 SYGVQD (reference sequence). Trimming at V came to 3 bases and at J to 5 bases, leaving 7 bases not matched to a gene. The CDR3 totals 17 residues. The CDR3 spells CASSDRGLAGGSETQYF. The CDR3 coding sequence is TGCGCCAGCAGTGACCGGGGACTAGCGGGAGGATCCGAGACCCAGTACTTC.

At least ten counts were recorded for this clonotype. CDR3 nucleotides: TGTGCCAGCAGCCAAGATCGGCTAGCGGGAGACAATGAGCAGTTCTTC. This codes for CASSQDRLAGDNEQFF. The J gene is TRBJ2-1, the V gene TRBV3-1; TRBD2 matches at 10 bases. CDR3 length: 16 amino acids. CDR1 and CDR2 from the germline V gene are LGHDT and YNNKEL (reference sequence). After removal of 0 bases from V and 5 bases from J, the junction contained 4 bases not matched to a gene.

This clonotype was detected a few times. This chain connects TRBV24-1 to TRBJ2-1; TRBD2 matches at 8 bases. V was pared by 5 bases and J by 7 bases, with 9 bases of the junction left unmatched. The V gene's germline CDR1 is KGHDR and CDR2 SFDVKD. The CDR3 runs to 15 residues. CDR3 region: CATSVTSGRRNEQFF. Written as DNA, the CDR3 is TGTGCCACCAGTGTCACCAGCGGGAGAAGAAATGAGCAGTTCTTC.

This clonotype was seen more than once but under ten times. The V and J genes are TRBV7-9 and TRBJ1-6; 8 bases fit TRBD1. J lost 8 bases, V lost 5 bases, and 8 bases had no gene match. The CDR3 is 15 residues long. In germline, CDR1 is SEHNR, CDR2 FQNEAQ (reference sequence). The CDR3 reads CASSQSGTGDSPLHF. In DNA, the CDR3 is TGTGCCAGCAGCCAATCCGGGACAGGAGATTCACCCCTCCACTTT.

Comments on this clonotype: A read error may explain this, as a much larger clone is one base away. The J gene is TRBJ1-2, the V gene TRBV7-9; 7 bases fit TRBD1. V trimming: 5 bases; J trimming: 5 bases; junction bases outside the gene matches: 8. The CDR3 is 14 residues long. Germline CDR1 and CDR2: SEHNR and FQNEAQ (reference sequence). The CDR3 DNA reads as TGTGCCAGCAGCGCGAGGGGGCTTGATTATGGCTACACCTTC. Its translation is CASSARGLDYGYTF.

This clonotype was found many times. V usage is TRBV28 and J usage is TRBJ2-7, with D tentatively TRBD1 or TRBD2 (5 bases each). Looked up from germline, CDR1 is MDHEN and CDR2 is SYDVKM. V lost 5 bases and J 1 base, leaving 12 bases between the germline ends. The CDR3 has 14 amino acids. CDR3: CASSRDVRSYEQYF. In nucleotides, the CDR3 is TGTGCCAGCAGTCGGGACGTTCGATCCTACGAGCAGTACTTC.

There are many counts of this clonotype. The chain is built from TRBV5-1 and TRBJ2-7; no clear D. V was shortened by 0 bases and J by 4 bases, with 14 bases between the two germline ends. Per the germline V gene, CDR1 is SGHRS and CDR2 is YFSETQ. There are 15 residues in the CDR3. CDR3 sequence (DNA): TGCGCCAGCAGCTTGGACGCTTCAGGAATTTACGAGCAGTACTTC. This codes for CASSLDASGIYEQYF.

This clonotype was seen repeatedly, ten times or more. The rearrangement uses TRBV3-1 and TRBJ1-2; 9 bases align to TRBD1. V lost 4 bases and J lost 4; bases outside the gene matches: 7. This CDR3 is 15 amino acids long. CDR1 and CDR2 from the germline V gene are LGHDT and YNNKEL (reference sequence). The CDR3 bases are TGTGCCAGCAGCCTAACAGGGGGCCCTCTCTATGGCTACACCTTC. It encodes CASSLTGGPLYGYTF.

This clonotype appeared many times. The chain is built from TRBV12-3 or TRBV12-4 and TRBJ1-1; D perhaps matches TRBD1 (6 bases). V lost 3 bases and J lost 2, with 13 bases in between. CDR3 length: 15 residues. The CDR3 loop reads CASSFQGQGNTEAFF. The CDR3 DNA follows: TGTGCCAGCAGTTTTCAGGGACAAGGAAACACTGAAGCTTTCTTT.

This clonotype was observed at least ten times. This chain joins TRBV28 and TRBJ1-5; 8 positions agree with TRBD1. V gave up 5 bases and J gave up 2 bases; unmatched junction bases: 2. Looked up from germline, CDR1 is MDHEN and CDR2 is SYDVKM. This CDR3 contains 14 residues. As DNA, the CDR3 is TGTGCCAGCAGTCTGACAGGGGGCAATCAGCCCCAGCATTTT. This gives the protein CASSLTGGNQPQHF.

This clonotype was counted only a few times. The chain is built from TRBV6-2 or TRBV6-3 and TRBJ2-1; 7 nucleotides match TRBD2. The CDR3 has 13 amino acids. V lost 7 bases to trimming and J lost 9 bases; unmatched junction nucleotides: 9. Per germline, CDR1 MNHEY and CDR2 SVGEGT. CDR3 nucleotide sequence: TGTGCCAGCACCGATACTAGCGTCGGTGAGCAGTTCTTC. Translation: CASTDTSVGEQFF.

This clonotype has ten or more counts. This chain uses TRBV20-1 with TRBJ2-7; 9 nucleotides align to TRBD1. After removal of 5 bases from V and 5 bases from J, the junction contained 10 bases not matched to a gene. CDR1 is DFQATT and CDR2 is SNEGSKA in the germline V gene (reference sequence). CDR3 length: 14 amino acids. CDR3 bases: TGCAGTGCTGCCCGGGGGACAGGGTTCAACGAGCAGTACTTC. Translation gives CSAARGTGFNEQYF.

This clonotype was seen a handful of times. The chain employs TRBV3-1 and TRBJ2-3, with 10 bases fitting TRBD2. The CDR3 totals 18 residues. V dropped 0 bases and J dropped 5; count of bases not matched to a gene: 11. Germline loops: CDR1 LGHDT, CDR2 YNNKEL (reference sequence). The CDR3 reads CASSQEILAGLLGDTQYF. For the CDR3, the DNA is TGTGCCAGCAGCCAAGAGATACTAGCGGGATTATTAGGAGATACGCAGTATTTT.

This clonotype was recorded many times. J is TRBJ1-1 and V is TRBV3-1, with D perhaps matching TRBD1 (5 bases). The CDR3 spans 14 residues. The germline V gene encodes CDR1 LGHDT and CDR2 YNNKEL (reference sequence). V dropped 5 bases and J dropped 1 base, with 11 bases sitting between them. In nucleotides, the CDR3 is TGTGCCAGCAGCAAAGTTCAGGGGAACACTGAAGCTTTCTTT. This translates into CASSKVQGNTEAFF.

The chain recombines TRBV6-1 with TRBJ1-4; TRBD1 is a possible D gene (5 bases). The CDR3 consists of 15 residues. Germline values: CDR1 MNHNS, CDR2 SASEGT. Trimming left V 8 bases short and J 3 bases short, with 16 bases between. CDR3 sequence (DNA): TGTGCCAGCGGGGGGAAGAGAGACGCTAATGAAAAACTGTTTTTT. Amino acid sequence: CASGGKRDANEKLFF.

The chain links TRBV18 to TRBJ1-1; maybe TRBD1 (6 bases). Trimming removed 2 bases at V and 3 bases at J, with 16 bases between. Germline CDR1 reads KGHSH; CDR2 reads LQKENI. CDR3 size: 16 residues. CDR3 in DNA: TGTGCCAGCTCACCAACACCAGGGGCGGGTGACACTGAAGCTTTCTTT. Amino acids: CASSPTPGAGDTEAFF.

This clonotype came up many times. The genes are TRBV20-1 and TRBJ1-1; tentatively, D is TRBD1 (6 bases). CDR1 DFQATT and CDR2 SNEGSKA come from the germline V gene (reference sequence). The CDR3 sequence is 13 residues long. The V and J ends lost 2 bases and 5 bases respectively, with 12 bases between them. Here the CDR3 DNA reads TGCAGTGCTAGACTGGACAGTTTGACTGAAGCTTTCTTT. The encoded protein is CSARLDSLTEAFF.

This chain uses TRBV20-1 with TRBJ2-1; TRBD1 matches 8 bases. From germline, CDR1 is DFQATT and CDR2 SNEGSKA (reference sequence). The J segment lost 2 bases and the V segment lost 6 bases, leaving 3 bases of the junction unmatched. The CDR3 runs 13 residues. CDR3 region: CSATDRAYNEQFF. DNA of the CDR3: TGCAGTGCCACGGACAGGGCCTACAATGAGCAGTTCTTC.

This clonotype was seen a handful of times. V gene TRBV5-1 combines with J gene TRBJ2-3; TRBD2 matches at 13 bases. This CDR3 contains 16 residues. The germline V gene has CDR1 SGHRS and CDR2 YFSETQ. V lost 5 bases to trimming and J lost 7 bases; unmatched junction nucleotides: 10. The CDR3 reads CASRHQTSGRNNTQYF. In DNA form, the CDR3 reads TGCGCCAGCAGACACCAGACTAGCGGGAGGAATAATACGCAGTATTTT.

This clonotype was seen at least ten times. The chain carries TRBV6-2 or TRBV6-3 and TRBJ2-7, with no clear D. Germline V gene sequence: CDR1 MNHEY, CDR2 SVGEGT. V lost 2 bases and J 1 base, leaving 6 bases between the germline ends. This CDR3 comprises 13 residues. CDR3 protein: CASSYPGSYEQYF. CDR3 coding DNA: TGTGCCAGCAGTTACCCCGGGTCCTACGAGCAGTACTTC.

Many counts were recorded for this clonotype. The rearrangement links TRBV12-3 or TRBV12-4 to TRBJ1-2; D not resolved. V lost 1 base, J lost 6 bases, and 12 bases lay in between. The CDR3 extends over 14 amino acids. CDR3 residues: CASSLGGFGDGYTF. The CDR3 coding sequence is TGTGCCAGCAGTTTAGGAGGCTTCGGGGATGGCTACACCTTC.

This chain uses TRBV12-3 or TRBV12-4 with TRBJ2-3; D perhaps matches TRBD1 (5 bases). V lost 6 bases and J 1 base, leaving 17 bases between the germline ends. There are 16 residues in the CDR3. The CDR3 spells CASSSDRHRGTDTQYF. The CDR3 bases are TGTGCCAGCAGCTCTGACAGACACCGAGGCACAGATACGCAGTATTTT.